The rows below give T cell receptor beta chains drawn from one sample of a study of Ad26.COV2.S vaccination and SARS-CoV-2 variants. TCRdb's copy holds only in-frame clones and misses some; the assay was immunoSEQ multiplex PCR. The data contain 330,000 or so clones, roughly nine tenths of them singletons. The sequenced sample was peripheral blood, obtained in a trial of Ad26.COV2.S vaccine versus placebo. The receptors originated from a person between 18 and 60 years old who received the Ad26.COV2.S COVID-19 vaccine or a placebo. Each CDR3 is given with its conserved first and last residue. A D gene is named only where the DNA matches it firmly. The size of a clone is reported for some rows only, either as once, few or many, or as a class for expanded clones.

clone_size j_call d_call v_call cdr3_aa cdr3_nt
once TRBJ1-5 NA TRBV2 CASSDGGQSLLNQPQHF TGTGCCAGCAGTGATGGAGGACAGAGCCTTCTCAATCAGCCCCAGCATTTT
once TRBJ1-2 TRBD1 TRBV7-2 CASSARQGRSGYTF TGTGCCAGCAGCGCTCGACAGGGAAGGTCGGGCTACACCTTC
NA TRBJ2-3 TRBD2 TRBV6-4 CASSALAGRTDTQYF TGTGCCAGCAGTGCACTAGCGGGGAGAACAGATACGCAGTATTTT
few TRBJ2-3 NA TRBV18 CASSPPSTDTQYF TGTGCCAGCTCACCACCAAGCACAGATACGCAGTATTTT
NA TRBJ1-1 TRBD1 TRBV18 CASSPKTGVTEAFF TGTGCCAGCTCACCGAAAACAGGGGTCACTGAAGCTTTCTTT
once TRBJ1-2 NA TRBV7-9 CASSSEGRGKRYGYTF TGTGCCAGCAGCTCCGAAGGGCGGGGGAAACGCTATGGCTACACCTTC
NA TRBJ2-4 TRBD2 TRBV3-1/TRBV3-2 CASSRLAGGYIQYF TGTGCCAGCAGTCGACTAGCGGGGGGGTACATTCAGTACTTC
NA TRBJ2-5 NA TRBV15 CATSRDRRGGQETQYF TGTGCCACCAGCAGAGATCGGCGAGGGGGTCAAGAGACCCAGTACTTC
once TRBJ2-1 NA TRBV13 CASSLGLGDPYNEQFF TGTGCCAGCAGCTTAGGTTTGGGGGACCCCTACAATGAGCAGTTCTTC
NA TRBJ2-5 NA TRBV18 CASSPREGETQYF TGTGCCAGCTCACCTAGAGAAGGGGAGACCCAGTACTTC
NA TRBJ2-1 TRBD1 TRBV19 CASSRDSYNEQFF TGTGCCAGTAGTCGGGACAGCTACAATGAGCAGTTCTTC
few TRBJ1-2 NA TRBV28 CASSLPGYGYTF TGTGCCAGCAGTTTACCAGGCTATGGCTACACCTTC
once TRBJ2-3 TRBD2 TRBV7-2 CASSLGLAGAFNTQYF TGTGCCAGCAGCTTAGGGCTAGCGGGGGCGTTTAATACGCAGTATTTT
few TRBJ1-5 TRBD1 TRBV10-1 CASSDPGQGNQPQHF TGCGCCAGCAGTGACCCGGGACAGGGCAATCAGCCCCAGCATTTT
NA TRBJ1-1 NA TRBV19 CASSIQSNTEAFF TGTGCCAGTAGTATCCAATCCAACACTGAAGCTTTCTTT
NA TRBJ1-2 NA TRBV27 CASSLKGEGYGYTF TGTGCCAGCAGTTTAAAAGGGGAGGGCTATGGCTACACCTTC
NA TRBJ2-7 TRBD2 TRBV6-2/TRBV6-3 CASSYAAGGLYEQYF TGTGCCAGCAGTTACGCGGCGGGGGGGCTCTACGAGCAGTACTTC
NA TRBJ1-1 NA TRBV6-5 CASSYEVEGHTEAFF TGTGCCAGCAGTTACGAAGTGGAGGGGCACACTGAAGCTTTCTTT
NA TRBJ2-2 TRBD2 TRBV4-2 CASRTSGSLDTGELFF TGTGCCAGCAGGACTAGCGGGAGTTTAGACACCGGGGAGCTGTTTTTT
NA TRBJ1-1 NA TRBV6-5 CASSYSSQGYTEAFF TGTGCCAGCAGTTACTCGAGTCAGGGGTACACTGAAGCTTTCTTT
NA TRBJ2-7 NA TRBV11-3 CASSYQGGYEQYF TGTGCCAGCAGCTACCAAGGGGGGTACGAGCAGTACTTC
NA TRBJ1-3 NA TRBV27 CASSPLGGNTIYF TGTGCCAGCAGTCCTTTGGGCGGAAACACCATATATTTT
NA TRBJ2-1 NA TRBV6-5 CASSLGHLNEQFF TGTGCCAGCAGTTTGGGACACCTCAATGAGCAGTTCTTC
NA TRBJ1-4 TRBD1 TRBV5-6 CASSSSRGTGHEKLFF TGTGCCAGCAGCTCCTCTCGAGGGACAGGACACGAAAAACTGTTTTTT
NA TRBJ1-5 NA TRBV19 CASGDGGLGQPQHF TGTGCCAGTGGGGACGGGGGGCTTGGTCAGCCCCAGCATTTT
NA TRBJ1-5 TRBD1 TRBV15 CATSRTTGTENQPQHF TGTGCCACCAGCAGAACTACCGGGACAGAAAATCAGCCCCAGCATTTT
NA TRBJ2-2 NA TRBV12-3/TRBV12-4 CASSFSYTGELFF TGTGCCAGCAGTTTTTCTTACACCGGGGAGCTGTTTTTT